This TCR beta chain was sequenced for a study of control samples from healthy donors and cancer patients. Sequencing was performed with immunoSEQ multiplex PCR; in TCRdb, only in-frame clones are kept and a portion is missing. The sample carries 150,000 to 200,000 clones, approximately 95% recorded once. CDR3 length equals 15 residues. Germline-derived CDR1 and CDR2 are MNHEY and SVGAGI. The V and J ends lost 2 bases and 0 bases respectively, with 10 bases between them. This clone came up a few times. The V call is TRBV6-5, the J call TRBJ1-1; D is unresolved. This clonotype was sampled from a man aged 18 to 30 in good health. The sample was blood. The CDR3 DNA reads as TGTGCCAGCAGTTACGGCGGGCTAATGAACACTGAAGCTTTCTTT. Translated, it gives CASSYGGLMNTEAFF.